This entry concerns a single TCR beta chain. Its target is not known. The data are from a study of cytomegalovirus exposure and HLA in healthy donors. Findings of the study overall: As a later analysis showed, a missense DCLRE1C variant was linked to trimming of TCR beta V- and J-genes. Among TCR sequences, most were rare, though some public TCRs appeared in many donors.

Looked up from germline, CDR1 is SGHRS and CDR2 is YFSETQ. The V gene lost 2 bases and the J gene lost 5 bases, with 7 bases spanning the gap. This CDR3 contains 12 residues. PCR amplification relied on 60 Vbeta primers (plus 13 Jbeta primers). As originally analysed: A follow-up analysis tallied about 80 million unique TCR beta chains, about 11 million shared. Sequenced by immunoSEQ multiplex PCR; TCRdb stores in-frame clones only, minus some. V, J and clone size reflect that table, while D and trimming were determined from the DNA. The top ten hold approximately 8.3% of the sample, which has about 200,000 clones, roughly 13% seen once.

The J gene is TRBJ1-1, the V gene TRBV5-1; no firm D call. Sequencing used PBMCs. The sequence was obtained from a man aged 50 or older in good health and CMV-seropositive. The CDR3 protein is CASSFGNTEAFF. CDR3 in DNA: TGCGCCAGCAGCTTCGGGAATACTGAAGCTTTCTTT. The full variable domain, in which reference TRBV5-1 and TRBJ1-1 provide the parts outside the CDR3, is KAGVTQTPRYLIKTRGQQVTLSCSPISGHRSVSWYQQTPGQGLQFLFEYFSETQRNKGNFPGRFSGRQFSNSRSEMNVSTLELGDSALYLCASSFGNTEAFFGQGTRLTVV.